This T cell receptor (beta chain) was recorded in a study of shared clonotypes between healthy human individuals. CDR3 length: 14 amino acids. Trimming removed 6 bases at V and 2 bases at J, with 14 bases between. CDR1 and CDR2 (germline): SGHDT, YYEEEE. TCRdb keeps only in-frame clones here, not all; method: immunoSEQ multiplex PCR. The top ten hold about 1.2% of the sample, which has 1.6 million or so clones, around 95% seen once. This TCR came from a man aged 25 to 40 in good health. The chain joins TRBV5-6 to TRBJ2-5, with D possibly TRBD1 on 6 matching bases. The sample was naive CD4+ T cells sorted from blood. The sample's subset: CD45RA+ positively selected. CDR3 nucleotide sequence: TGTGCCAGCAAGACAGGAGCCGAACAAGAGACCCAGTACTTC. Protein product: CASKTGAEQETQYF.